The sequence of this T cell receptor beta chain was determined in a study of Ad26.COV2.S vaccination and SARS-CoV-2 variants. Method: immunoSEQ multiplex PCR; TCRdb's copy keeps in-frame clones and lacks some. The table includes a few hundred thousand clones, roughly 90% detected once. The germline V gene encodes CDR1 MGHRA and CDR2 YSYEKL. This CDR3 is 14 amino acids long. Trimming left V 8 bases short and J 3 bases short, with 13 bases between. Treatment meaning: some 20 received Ad26.COV2.S at low or high dose, single or two shots; about 5 received placebo; per-sample allocation not given. Each sample was drawn 63 days after the first injection (of vaccine or placebo). In the vaccine, an Ad26 vector expressed the SARS-CoV-2 spike of the Wuhan strain. This clone was recorded only once.

This sequence was found in a person between 18 and 60 years old who received the Ad26.COV2.S COVID-19 vaccine or a placebo. V usage is TRBV4-1 and J usage is TRBJ2-2, with D possibly TRBD2 on 6 matching bases. Here the sequenced sample was peripheral blood, taken in a trial of Ad26.COV2.S vaccine versus placebo. The DNA of the CDR3 is TGCGCCAGCCGTGGGGAGGACTACACCGGGGAGCTGTTTTTT. Its translation is CASRGEDYTGELFF.